One T cell receptor beta chain is described in this entry. Its antigen is unidentified. The data originate from a study of beta chain features in type 1 diabetes. Study-wide findings and caveats: TCRB CDR3s from Type 1 diabetes patients were moderately but significantly shorter in all four CD4+ subsets.

Expressed TCRB transcripts were sequenced because the entire RNA isolate underwent reverse transcription. Here immunoSEQ multiplex PCR was the method, and the copy in TCRdb shows in-frame clones only, minus some. The sample has hundreds of thousands of clones; around 15% are singletons. This CDR3 is 13 amino acids long. Germline lookup yields CDR1 ENHRY and CDR2 SYGVKD. Trimming stripped 1 base from V and 7 bases from J, with 10 bases between. Sorted CD4+ subsets: naive, central memory, regulatory, stem cell-like memory (CD45RO/CCR7/CD25/CD127/CD95/CD27 panel). The chain has TRBV10-3 and TRBJ1-1; D call uncertain. The TCR originated in a man aged 25-45 years in good health. Sequencing was done on a sample of central memory CD4+ T cells from blood. CDR3 residues: CAISEYGSLEAFF. DNA for the CDR3: TGTGCCATCAGTGAGTACGGCTCCCTTGAAGCTTTCTTT.